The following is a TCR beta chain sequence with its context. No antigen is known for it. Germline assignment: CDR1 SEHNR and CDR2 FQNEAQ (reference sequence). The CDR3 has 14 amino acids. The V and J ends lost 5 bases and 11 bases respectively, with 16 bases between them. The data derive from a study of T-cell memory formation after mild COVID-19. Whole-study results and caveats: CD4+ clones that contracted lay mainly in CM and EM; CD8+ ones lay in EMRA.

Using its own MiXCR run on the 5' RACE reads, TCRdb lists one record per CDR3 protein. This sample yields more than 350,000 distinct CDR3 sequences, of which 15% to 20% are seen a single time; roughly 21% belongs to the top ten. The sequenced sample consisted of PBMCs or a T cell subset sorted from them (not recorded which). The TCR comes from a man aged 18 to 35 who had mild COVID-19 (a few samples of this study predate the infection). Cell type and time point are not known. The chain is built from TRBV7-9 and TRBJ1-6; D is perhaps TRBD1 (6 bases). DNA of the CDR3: TGTGCCAGCAGCCCGACGACAGGCTACGCACCCCTCCACTTT. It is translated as CASSPTTGYAPLHF.